This T cell receptor (beta chain) was obtained from a study of blood T cells in healthy people across ages. Primed by a sample-barcoded 5' primer and a J-beta primer mix, a second PCR proceeded for about 7 to 12 cycles. From the 5' RACE reads, TCRdb called clonotypes with MiXCR, one entry per CDR3 protein. The table shows approximately 350,000 distinct CDR3 sequences, with approximately 47% occurring only once. Germline V CDR1 and CDR2: LGHNA, YNFKEQ. The germline V and J ends were trimmed by 0 bases and 1 base, with 20 bases remaining between them. This CDR3 spans 19 amino acids. The chain combines TRBV4-2 with TRBJ2-3; maybe TRBD2 (6 bases). This TCR was recovered from a man in his fifties or sixties in good health. Sample: blood. As DNA, the CDR3 is TGTGCCAGCAGCCAAGATGGGGTTGGTAGCCCGGGGGGCACAGATACGCAGTATTTT. It specifies CASSQDGVGSPGGTDTQYF.